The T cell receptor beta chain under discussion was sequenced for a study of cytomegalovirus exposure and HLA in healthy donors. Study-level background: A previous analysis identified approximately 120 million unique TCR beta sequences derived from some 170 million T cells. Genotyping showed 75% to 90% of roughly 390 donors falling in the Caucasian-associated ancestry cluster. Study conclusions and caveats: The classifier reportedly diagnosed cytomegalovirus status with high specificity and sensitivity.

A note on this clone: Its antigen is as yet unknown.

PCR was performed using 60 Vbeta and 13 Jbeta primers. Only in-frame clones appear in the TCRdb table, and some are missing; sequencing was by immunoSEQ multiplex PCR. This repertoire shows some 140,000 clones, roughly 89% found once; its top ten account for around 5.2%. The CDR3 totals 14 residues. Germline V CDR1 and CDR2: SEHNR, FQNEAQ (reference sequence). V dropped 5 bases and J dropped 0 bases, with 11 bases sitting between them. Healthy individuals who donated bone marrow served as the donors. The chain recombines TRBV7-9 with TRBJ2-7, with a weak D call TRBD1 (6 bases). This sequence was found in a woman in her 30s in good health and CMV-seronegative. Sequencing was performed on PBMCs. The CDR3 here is CASSQGTSSYEQYF. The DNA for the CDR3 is TGTGCCAGCAGCCAGGGGACCTCCTCCTACGAGCAGTACTTC.